This T cell receptor beta chain derives from a study of CD8 T cells in Susac syndrome. With random hexamers, about 0.45 to 1 ug RNA was reverse transcribed. TCRdb reprocessed the immunoSEQ multiplex PCR reads via MiXCR and lists one record per CDR3 protein. The table includes some 150,000 distinct CDR3 sequences, roughly 96% detected once. The V gene's germline CDR1 is SQVTM and CDR2 ANQGSEA. Trimming removed 7 bases from V and 2 bases from J, with 17 bases in between. CDR3 length: 14 amino acids. This chain uses TRBV29-1 with TRBJ1-1; D possibly corresponds to TRBD1 (5 bases). The TCR sequence derives from a human donor with Susac syndrome. What was sequenced was CD4+ T cells from PBMCs. The CDR3 loop is CSARKQAFNTEAFF. The CDR3 DNA sequence: TGCAGCGCCCGCAAACAGGCGTTTAACACTGAAGCTTTCTTT.